The 27 T cell receptor beta chains given below trace back to one sample, sequenced in a study of shared clonotypes between healthy human individuals. Data came from immunoSEQ multiplex PCR; TCRdb stores just in-frame clones and leaves some out. The sample has around 340,000 clones, about 70% seen once; the top ten hold under 11%. Sequenced: memory CD4+ T cells sorted from blood. Subset specified: CD45RA-negative fraction. The receptors originated from a man aged 30 to 39 in good health.

This chain uses TRBV29-1 with TRBJ2-6; D is possibly TRBD1 or TRBD2 (6 bases each). V was pared by 3 bases and J by 3 bases, with 15 bases between. From germline, CDR1 is SQVTM and CDR2 ANQGSEA. CDR3 size: 16 residues. CDR3 DNA sequence: TGCAGCGTTGACACACAGGGACTTGATGGGGCCAACGTCCTGACTTTC. Its translation: CSVDTQGLDGANVLTF. Variable domain in full (rest from reference TRBV29-1 and TRBJ2-6): SAVISQKPSRDICQRGTSLTIQCQVDSQVTMMFWYRQQPGQSLTLIATANQGSEATYESGFVIDKFPISRPNLTFSTLTVSNMSPEDSSIYLCSVDTQGLDGANVLTFGAGSRLTVL.

The rearrangement joins TRBV5-1 to TRBJ2-7; maybe TRBD2 (6 bases). Deletions cut 9 bases from V and 1 base from J, with 17 bases between. Germline assignment: CDR1 SGHRS and CDR2 YFSETQ. The CDR3 sequence is 14 residues long. The CDR3 sequence is CATSWGVGSYEQYF. DNA of the CDR3: TGCGCCACCTCCTGGGGGGTGGGGTCCTACGAGCAGTACTTC.

The chain is built from TRBV27 and TRBJ2-3; 8 bases fit TRBD2. The V segment lost 4 bases and the J segment 3 bases; nucleotides outside the gene matches: 6. The CDR3 has 15 residues. From germline, CDR1 is MNHEY and CDR2 SMNVEV (reference sequence). CDR3: CASSSGLARTDTQYF. The CDR3 DNA is TGTGCCAGCAGTTCCGGACTAGCCCGAACAGATACGCAGTATTTT.

This clone showed up just a few times. The V gene is TRBV19, the J gene TRBJ2-5; 8 bases are shared with TRBD1. Trimming removed 6 bases from V and 3 bases from J; junction bases left unmatched: 6. Per the germline V gene, CDR1 is LNHDA and CDR2 is SQIVND (reference sequence). This CDR3 is 14 amino acids long. The CDR3 bases are TGTGCCAGTAGGCTGACAGGGGATGAAGAGACCCAGTACTTC. This gives the protein CASRLTGDEETQYF.

The chain carries TRBV27 and TRBJ2-7; 8 nucleotides match TRBD1. The CDR3 has 14 amino acids. Germline trimming cut 4 bases from V and 3 bases from J; bases unmatched to any gene: 5. The germline CDR1 and CDR2 sequences are MNHEY and SMNVEV (reference sequence). The DNA of the CDR3 is TGTGCCAGCAGTTCCGGGACAGGCATCTACGAGCAGTACTTC. Translating it yields CASSSGTGIYEQYF.

This chain uses TRBV19 with TRBJ1-5; 7 positions agree with TRBD1. The ends lost 4 bases at V and 7 bases at J; junction bases unmatched: 10. The V gene's germline CDR1 is LNHDA and CDR2 SQIVND (reference sequence). The CDR3 extends over 15 amino acids. The CDR3 coding sequence is TGTGCCAGTAGTACACAATTGGGGACAGAACAGCCCCAGCATTTT. It specifies CASSTQLGTEQPQHF.

This clone was recorded a few times. This rearrangement joins TRBV4-3 to TRBJ1-1; a weak D match, TRBD1 (5 bases). Trimming stripped 0 bases from V and 1 base from J, with 9 bases between. The CDR3 runs 15 residues. Germline V gene sequence: CDR1 LGHNA, CDR2 YSLEER. CDR3 region: CASSQDSGRNTEAFF. Here the CDR3 DNA reads TGCGCCAGCAGCCAAGATTCAGGGCGGAACACTGAAGCTTTCTTT.

Note on this clone: A junction end diverges from the germline sequence, so it may reflect a read error. V and J are TRBV5-5 and TRBJ2-3, with D perhaps given as TRBD1 or TRBD2 (6 bases each). This CDR3 spans 13 amino acids. CDR1 and CDR2 from the germline V gene are SGHKS and YYEKEE (reference sequence). In DNA, the CDR3 is TGTGCCAGCAGCTTGGGCGGGGTAGCAGGACAGTTTTTT. Residues: CASSLGGVAGQFF.

Only a few counts were recorded for this clone. This chain joins TRBV11-3 and TRBJ2-1; 7 nucleotides align to TRBD2. This CDR3 spans 16 amino acids. Germline loops: CDR1 SGHNT, CDR2 YENEEA. Trimming cost V 7 bases and J 2 bases; bases outside gene matches: 11. The CDR3 coding sequence is TGTGCCAGCACGTCTTCCCAGCGGGATCCCTACAATGAGCAGTTCTTC. It translates to CASTSSQRDPYNEQFF.

The chain carries TRBV28 and TRBJ2-7, with D perhaps TRBD1 (5 bases). V shed 7 bases and J shed 4 bases, with 17 bases lying between them. The germline gives CDR1 MDHEN, CDR2 SYDVKM. The CDR3 extends over 14 amino acids. CDR3 sequence: CASNLWQGDYEQYF. The DNA of the CDR3 is TGTGCCAGCAATCTGTGGCAGGGCGATTACGAGCAGTACTTC.

The chain is built from TRBV5-6 and TRBJ1-1; a possible D gene is TRBD1 (5 bases). This CDR3 region has 16 residues. Germline V gene sequence: CDR1 SGHDT, CDR2 YYEEEE. V lost 7 bases and J lost 1, with 20 bases in between. Here the CDR3 reads CASSYDGGRANTEAFF. The CDR3 DNA sequence: TGTGCCAGCTCCTATGACGGCGGCAGGGCGAACACTGAAGCTTTCTTT.

This chain links TRBV14 with TRBJ2-2; no firm D call. V was trimmed by 3 bases and J by 7 bases, leaving 15 bases between them. The germline V gene has CDR1 SGHDN and CDR2 FVKESK. The CDR3 extends over 15 amino acids. The CDR3 bases are TGTGCCAGCAGCCACGGGCCTAAGGCCTTCGGGGAGCTGTTTTTT. It codes for CASSHGPKAFGELFF.

The chain employs TRBV6-5 and TRBJ2-1, with D perhaps assigned TRBD1 or TRBD2 (6 bases each). The V gene's germline CDR1 is MNHEY and CDR2 SVGAGI. This CDR3 comprises 15 residues. V gave up 6 bases and J gave up 9 bases, with 21 bases separating them. CDR3 sequence reads: CASSEGGGGLGEQFF. The CDR3 DNA sequence: TGTGCCAGCAGCGAGGGGGGCGGAGGTTTGGGTGAGCAGTTCTTC.

Concerning this clone: Being one base from a much bigger clone, this may be a read error. The sample holds other DNA sequences that translate to the same CDR3. The chain combines TRBV6-1 with TRBJ1-2; 12 nucleotides agree with TRBD1. Germline CDR1 is MNHNS and CDR2 is SASEGT. CDR3 size: 15 residues. V lost 4 bases and J lost 2; bases outside the gene matches: 2. The CDR3 protein is CASSVGTGGNYGYTF. Written as DNA, the CDR3 is TGTGCCAGCAGTGTCGGGACAGGGGGCAACTATGGCTACACCTTC.

This rearrangement joins TRBV5-1 to TRBJ2-1; 11 nucleotides align to TRBD2. Germline V gene lookup returns CDR1 SGHRS and CDR2 YFSETQ. V was clipped by 4 bases and J by 9 bases; unmatched bases: 6. The CDR3 runs to 14 residues. The CDR3 region is CASSPTSGMVEQFF. The CDR3 DNA sequence: TGCGCCAGCAGCCCGACTAGCGGGATGGTTGAGCAGTTCTTC.

V is TRBV9 and J is TRBJ2-1; 15 nucleotides align to TRBD2. The CDR3 loop spans 16 amino acids. V lost 0 bases to trimming and J lost 9 bases; unmatched junction nucleotides: 4. Per germline, CDR1 SGDLS and CDR2 YYNGEE. The CDR3 region is CASSVAWGLAGGEQFF. As DNA, the CDR3 is TGTGCCAGCAGCGTAGCTTGGGGACTAGCGGGAGGTGAGCAGTTCTTC.

The V and J genes are TRBV28 and TRBJ2-7; 8 positions match TRBD1. The CDR3 is 15 residues long. J was trimmed by 2 bases and V by 4 bases; bases with no gene match: 7. Germline CDR1 and CDR2: MDHEN and SYDVKM. CDR3 sequence (DNA): TGTGCCAGCAGTTCAGTTACAGGGGGAACCTACGAGCAGTACTTC. Its protein is CASSSVTGGTYEQYF.

The V call is TRBV11-2, the J call TRBJ2-1; TRBD2 matches 9 bases. J was trimmed by 7 bases and V by 0 bases; bases with no gene match: 7. Per the germline V gene, CDR1 is SGHAT and CDR2 is FQNNGV. This CDR3 is built from 16 residues. The CDR3 spells CASSLDLAGTFNEQFF. CDR3 DNA: TGTGCCAGCAGCTTAGATCTAGCGGGGACTTTTAATGAGCAGTTCTTC.

The chain combines TRBV5-1 with TRBJ2-2, with 11 bases that match TRBD2. Trimming cost V 5 bases and J 3 bases; bases outside gene matches: 6. The CDR3 covers 16 residues. From germline, CDR1 is SGHRS and CDR2 YFSETQ. Here the CDR3 DNA reads TGCGCCAGCAGGCCCATAGCGGGAGGGTACACCGGGGAGCTGTTTTTT. This translates into CASRPIAGGYTGELFF.

The chain recombines TRBV7-2 with TRBJ2-3; 7 bases map to TRBD2. Germline assignment: CDR1 SGHTA and CDR2 FQGNSA. Losses at the gene ends were 5 bases for V and 6 bases for J; bases not matched to a gene: 11. This CDR3 comprises 15 residues. As DNA, the CDR3 is TGTGCCAGCAGCCCCCTAGCATTCGGGGGGGATACGCAGTATTTT. This encodes CASSPLAFGGDTQYF.

The J gene is TRBJ2-2, the V gene TRBV28, with 10 bases fitting TRBD1. The junction had 7 bases not matched to a gene; V was cut back by 3 bases and J by 6 bases. Germline assignment: CDR1 MDHEN and CDR2 SYDVKM. The CDR3 length is 16 residues. The CDR3 nucleotides are TGTGCCAGCAGTTTTTCGAGACAGGGGGCCGCCGGGGAGCTGTTTTTT. This translates into CASSFSRQGAAGELFF.

CDR3 bases: TGTGCCAGCAGTTACCGGACGGAGAACACTGAAGCTTTCTTT. Translation: CASSYRTENTEAFF. The gene calls are TRBV6-6 and TRBJ1-1; D is uncertain. Per germline, CDR1 MNHNY and CDR2 SVGAGI (reference sequence). The CDR3 loop spans 14 amino acids. Trimming shortened V by 2 bases and J by 1 base, and 8 bases separated the two germline ends.

The rearrangement uses TRBV6-1 and TRBJ2-7; 10 bases are a match to TRBD1. The CDR3 runs to 16 residues. The germline V gene has CDR1 MNHNS and CDR2 SASEGT. Trimming cost V 1 base and J 2 bases; bases outside gene matches: 5. The CDR3 loop is CASSEEIGTGAYEQYF. The DNA of the CDR3 is TGTGCCAGCAGTGAAGAGATCGGGACAGGGGCCTACGAGCAGTACTTC.

The rearrangement joins TRBV11-3 to TRBJ2-2, with D perhaps given as TRBD1 or TRBD2 (5 bases each). This CDR3 has 13 amino acids. Between the trimmed V and J ends, which lost 3 bases and 6 bases, there was a span of 8 bases. Germline values: CDR1 SGHNT, CDR2 YENEEA. The CDR3 spells CASSFGDPGELFF. CDR3 in DNA: TGTGCCAGCAGCTTTGGGGACCCCGGGGAGCTGTTTTTT.

This clone has a handful of counts. The chain couples TRBV5-1 to TRBJ1-2, with 9 bases identical to TRBD1. The CDR3 has 13 residues. Germline-derived CDR1 and CDR2 are SGHRS and YFSETQ. V trimming: 4 bases; J trimming: 7 bases; junction bases outside the gene matches: 5. The chain's CDR3 is CASSQGQGGGYTF. CDR3 sequence (DNA): TGCGCCAGCAGCCAGGGACAGGGTGGTGGCTACACCTTC.

V gene TRBV5-1 combines with J gene TRBJ2-3; D call uncertain. Germline V gene data show CDR1 as SGHRS and CDR2 as YFSETQ. This CDR3 contains 13 residues. V was shortened by 0 bases and J by 2 bases, with 4 bases between the two germline ends. In DNA form, the CDR3 reads TGCGCCAGCAGCTTGGACGCCACAGATACGCAGTATTTT. This encodes CASSLDATDTQYF.

The rearrangement joins TRBV2 to TRBJ1-5, with TRBD1 as a possible D gene (5 bases). Germline CDR1 reads SNHLY; CDR2 reads FYNNEI. There are 15 residues in the CDR3. The V end lost 4 bases, the J end lost 0 bases, and 10 bases lay between the germline ends. CDR3 in DNA: TGTGCCAGCAGTGTCGGGGGGGATAGCAATCAGCCCCAGCATTTT. Translating gives CASSVGGDSNQPQHF.